Listed below are T cell receptor beta chains from one sample, sequenced in a study of shared clonotypes between healthy human individuals. TCRdb keeps only in-frame clones here, not all; method: immunoSEQ multiplex PCR. Of a few million clones listed, 85% to 95% are singletons. Sequenced sample: naive CD4+ T cells from PBMCs. The source of these receptors is a man aged 18 to 35 in good health. Some clones in this sample may be carry-over from other donors' samples. CDR3s include the opening cysteine and the closing phenylalanine or tryptophan. A D gene is named only where the DNA matches it firmly. The size entry is marked missing in some rows and otherwise reads once, few, many or a size class.

clone_size	v_call	d_call	j_call	cdr3_nt	cdr3_aa
.	TRBV28	TRBD2	TRBJ2-7	TGTGCCAGCAGTTCCCTCGGGACTAACTTCTACGAGCAGTACTTC	CASSSLGTNFYEQYF
.	TRBV9	.	TRBJ1-1	TGTGCCAGCAGCGTAGTATCGGGCGCTGAAGCTTTCTTT	CASSVVSGAEAFF
.	TRBV19	TRBD1	TRBJ1-1	TGTGCCAGTAGTCCCACAGGGGCGAGCAACACTGAAGCTTTCTTT	CASSPTGASNTEAFF
.	TRBV6-5	TRBD1	TRBJ2-3	TGTGCCAGCGGGACAGGGGGCGGCACAGATACGCAGTATTTT	CASGTGGGTDTQYF
.	TRBV7-9	.	TRBJ2-1	TGTGCCAGCAGCCACGGGCGGCCCTACAATGAGCAGTTCTTC	CASSHGRPYNEQFF
.	TRBV30	TRBD2	TRBJ2-2	TGTGCCTGGTGGACGGGAGGCACCGGGGAGCTGTTTTTT	CAWWTGGTGELFF
once	TRBV7-2	.	TRBJ2-5	TGTGCCAGCAGCTTTCGACAGGCCCAAGAGACCCAGTACTTC	CASSFRQAQETQYF
.	TRBV19	.	TRBJ2-5	TGTGCCAGTAGTATCGGAGGGAAAGAGACCCAGTACTTC	CASSIGGKETQYF
.	TRBV2	TRBD2	TRBJ2-1	TGTGCCAGCACCTCTAGCGGGAGCATACGGTTCTTC	CASTSSGSIRFF
.	TRBV27	TRBD1	TRBJ2-1	TGTGCCAGCAGTCAATACAGGGGTAACAATGAGCAGTTCTTC	CASSQYRGNNEQFF
.	TRBV5-6	TRBD2	TRBJ2-1	TGTGCCAGCAGCTTGTCGGGGGGACTAACCAATGAGCAGTTCTTC	CASSLSGGLTNEQFF
.	TRBV14	.	TRBJ2-2	TGTGCCAGCAGCCAAGATTTTGATGCGAACACCGGGGAGCTGTTTTTT	CASSQDFDANTGELFF
once	TRBV6-1	.	TRBJ2-7	TGTGCCAGCAGTGAGACAGAAGCCTACGAGCAGTACTTC	CASSETEAYEQYF
.	TRBV5-1	TRBD2	TRBJ2-1	TGCGCCAGCAGCCCACTAGCGGGAGTCAATGAGCAGTTCTTC	CASSPLAGVNEQFF
.	TRBV7-3	TRBD2	TRBJ2-7	TGTGCCAGCAGCCGAGCGGGGGGCGGCGAGCAGTACTTC	CASSRAGGGEQYF
.	TRBV14	.	TRBJ1-1	TGTGCCAGCACCCTGACCCGGGGATCTGAAGCTTTCTTT	CASTLTRGSEAFF
.	TRBV28	TRBD1	TRBJ1-5	TGTGCCAGCAGTTCAACAAAGAGGGGGCCTAACAATCAGCCCCAGCATTTT	CASSSTKRGPNNQPQHF
.	TRBV4-3	.	TRBJ2-7	TGCGCCAGCAGCCAAGACTTAACACAAAGCTCCTACGAGCAGTACTTC	CASSQDLTQSSYEQYF
.	TRBV20-1	.	TRBJ2-5	TGCAGTGCTAGAGCAGGGGAGACCCAGTACTTC	CSARAGETQYF
.	TRBV19	TRBD1	TRBJ1-5	TGTGCCAGTAGCTCGGACAGGGGGAATCAGCCCCAGCATTTT	CASSSDRGNQPQHF
.	TRBV5-1	TRBD1	TRBJ2-5	TGCGCCAGCAGCCCCTATATAGCAGGGGGCTTAGAGACCCAGTACTTC	CASSPYIAGGLETQYF
.	TRBV30	TRBD1	TRBJ1-6	TGTGCCTGGGGATTCCGGACAGGGCGTAATTCACCCCTCCACTTT	CAWGFRTGRNSPLHF
.	TRBV7-2	.	TRBJ1-1	TGTGCCAGCAGCTTGGGACCACTTAACACTGAAGCTTTCTTT	CASSLGPLNTEAFF
.	TRBV28	TRBD1	TRBJ2-7	TGTGCCAGCACCAGACAGGGGGCGAGGCACGAGCAGTACTTC	CASTRQGARHEQYF
.	TRBV29-1	.	TRBJ1-5	TGCAGCGCTCCGGGACACCGGAATCAGCCCCAGCATTTT	CSAPGHRNQPQHF
once	TRBV7-9	.	TRBJ1-2	TGTGCCAGCAGCTTTTCCAGGGCTGGGGGCTACACCTTC	CASSFSRAGGYTF
.	TRBV4-3	.	TRBJ2-3	TGCGCCAGCAGCCAAGCCGTAGGCGGAGGTGGCACAGATACGCAGTATTTT	CASSQAVGGGGTDTQYF
.	TRBV5-1	.	TRBJ1-2	TGCGCCAGCAGCTTGGCCGACAGTGGCTACACCTTC	CASSLADSGYTF
.	TRBV19	TRBD2	TRBJ2-5	TGTGCCAGTAGTCCTGGGCGCGGGAGATGGGGAGAGACCCAGTACTTC	CASSPGRGRWGETQYF
.	TRBV19	TRBD1	TRBJ2-7	TGTGCCAGTAGTGTATACTACAGGGGTGGCCACGAGCAGTACTTC	CASSVYYRGGHEQYF
.	TRBV5-4	.	TRBJ1-1	TGTGCCAGCAGCTTGGTAGCATCGATGAACACTGAAGCTTTCTTT	CASSLVASMNTEAFF
.	TRBV6-1	.	TRBJ1-5	TGTGCCAGCAGGGAACAGGTCAATCAGCCCCAGCATTTT	CASREQVNQPQHF
.	TRBV27	.	TRBJ1-2	TGTGCCAGCAGTTTACCTAACTATGGCTACACCTTC	CASSLPNYGYTF
.	TRBV5-1	.	TRBJ1-5	TGCGCCAGCAGCTGGGGAGACGGATACGATCAGCCCCAGCATTTT	CASSWGDGYDQPQHF
.	TRBV19	.	TRBJ1-1	TGTGCCAGTAGTATGTGGAATATGAACACTGAAGCTTTCTTT	CASSMWNMNTEAFF
.	TRBV5-1	.	TRBJ2-2	TGCGCCAGCAGCTTAGCAGGGCCCCCCGGGGAGCTGTTTTTT	CASSLAGPPGELFF
.	TRBV7-2	.	TRBJ1-5	TGTGCCAGCAGCTCGTCGGGGGCCGGTAATCAGCCCCAGCATTTT	CASSSSGAGNQPQHF
.	TRBV29-1	TRBD1	TRBJ2-5	TGCAGCGTGGAAGGGACAGGGCTAGAGACCCAGTACTTC	CSVEGTGLETQYF
.	TRBV28	TRBD2	TRBJ2-5	TGTGCCAGCAGTGGGGGAGGGGCAGCCCAAGAGACCCAGTACTTC	CASSGGGAAQETQYF
.	TRBV7-2	.	TRBJ2-1	TGTGCCAGCAGCTTTACCGGGACTACGGGGGCCAATGAGCAGTTCTTC	CASSFTGTTGANEQFF
.	TRBV27	TRBD2	TRBJ2-7	TGTGCCAGCAGTACCATTAGGGGAGGGTCCTACGAGCAGTACTTC	CASSTIRGGSYEQYF
.	TRBV2	.	TRBJ1-6	TGTGCCAGCAGTTCTGGATCTTCACCCCTCCACTTT	CASSSGSSPLHF
once	TRBV11-2	.	TRBJ2-1	TGTGCCAGCAGCTTACCCGGAGTGGTCGATGAGCAGTTCTTC	CASSLPGVVDEQFF
.	TRBV11-2	.	TRBJ1-1	TGTGCCAGCAGCTTAGACGGGACGGTGAACACTGAAGCTTTCTTT	CASSLDGTVNTEAFF
once	TRBV7-3	.	TRBJ2-1	TGTGCCAGCAGCCCCACTTCCTATGTTCTGAATGAGCAGTTCTTC	CASSPTSYVLNEQFF
.	TRBV9	TRBD1	TRBJ1-4	TGTGCCAGCAGCGCGGGACAGGGTAACGAAAAACTGTTTTTT	CASSAGQGNEKLFF
.	TRBV7-6	.	TRBJ1-1	TGTGCCAGCAGCTTACTAGGTGGAGGAACTGAAGCTTTCTTT	CASSLLGGGTEAFF
.	TRBV5-1	.	TRBJ1-1	TGCGCCAGCAGCTCCGGTGGTACTGAAGCTTTCTTT	CASSSGGTEAFF
.	TRBV30	TRBD2	TRBJ2-1	TGTGCCTGGGTTAGCGGGAGCTCCTACAATGAGCAGTTCTTC	CAWVSGSSYNEQFF
.	TRBV5-1	.	TRBJ2-7	TGCGCCAGCAGCGGGGGCGTCGGGACTCAAAGCTCCTACGAGCAGTACTTC	CASSGGVGTQSSYEQYF
.	TRBV6-6	.	TRBJ1-2	TGTGCCAGCAGTACTACAGTTACCCTTAACTATGGCTACACCTTC	CASSTTVTLNYGYTF
.	TRBV28	TRBD2	TRBJ2-5	TGTGCCAGCAGTGGGACTAGCGGGAGGGTAGAGACCCAGTACTTC	CASSGTSGRVETQYF
.	TRBV28	.	TRBJ2-7	TGTGCCAGCTCGTTCTTAGGTTTCGAGCAGTACTTC	CASSFLGFEQYF
.	TRBV5-8	.	TRBJ2-3	TGTGCCAGCAGCTTGGAGTCCATAAGCACAGATACGCAGTATTTT	CASSLESISTDTQYF